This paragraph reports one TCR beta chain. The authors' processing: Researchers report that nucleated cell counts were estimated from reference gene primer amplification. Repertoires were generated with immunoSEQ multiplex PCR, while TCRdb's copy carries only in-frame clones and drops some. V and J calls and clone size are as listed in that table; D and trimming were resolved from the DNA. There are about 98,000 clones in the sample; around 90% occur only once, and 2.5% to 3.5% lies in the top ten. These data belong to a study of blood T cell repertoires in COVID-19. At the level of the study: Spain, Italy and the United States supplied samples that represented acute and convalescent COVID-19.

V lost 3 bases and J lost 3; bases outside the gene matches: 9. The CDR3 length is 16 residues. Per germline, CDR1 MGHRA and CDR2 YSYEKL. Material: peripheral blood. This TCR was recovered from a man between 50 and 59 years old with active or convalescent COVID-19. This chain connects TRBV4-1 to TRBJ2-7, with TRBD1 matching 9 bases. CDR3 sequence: CASSQVPGQGDYEQYF. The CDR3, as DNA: TGCGCCAGCAGCCAGGTACCGGGACAGGGTGACTACGAGCAGTACTTC.